A selection of T cell receptor beta chains follows, all from one sample in a study of shared clonotypes between healthy human individuals. Sequencing used immunoSEQ multiplex PCR; TCRdb keeps in-frame clones, though not all of them. This repertoire shows some 2,000,000 clones, roughly 96% found once; its top ten account for about 0.13%. Sequenced material: naive CD4+ T cells sorted from blood. The receptors derive from a man between 18 and 29 years old in good health. CDR3s include the opening cysteine and the closing phenylalanine or tryptophan. Fields, in order: V gene, J gene, clone size, D gene, CDR3 DNA, CDR3 protein. D genes are given only for firm matches. Rows may omit the clone size; those that give it use once, few, many or a size class.

V gene: TRBV10-3; J gene: TRBJ2-3; clone size: -; D gene: -; CDR3 DNA: TGTGCCATCAGACTAGGAGCGGGTGGCACAGATACGCAGTATTTT; CDR3 protein: CAIRLGAGGTDTQYF
V gene: TRBV19; J gene: TRBJ1-3; clone size: -; D gene: -; CDR3 DNA: TGTGCCAGTAGTCCCGACAGGATCTCTGGAAACACCATATATTTT; CDR3 protein: CASSPDRISGNTIYF
V gene: TRBV10-2; J gene: TRBJ2-5; clone size: -; D gene: -; CDR3 DNA: TGCGCCAGCAGTGATTACAGGCTGGAGACCCAGTACTTC; CDR3 protein: CASSDYRLETQYF
V gene: TRBV4-1; J gene: TRBJ1-5; clone size: -; D gene: -; CDR3 DNA: TGCGCCAGCAGCCAAGATTCGGATTATAGCAATCAGCCCCAGCATTTT; CDR3 protein: CASSQDSDYSNQPQHF
V gene: TRBV10-1; J gene: TRBJ2-7; clone size: -; D gene: -; CDR3 DNA: TGCGCCAGCAGCACCGGCCTCCGAAAGTACTTC; CDR3 protein: CASSTGLRKYF
V gene: TRBV6-5; J gene: TRBJ1-4; clone size: -; D gene: TRBD1; CDR3 DNA: TGTGCCACAACGAGGGGGCAGAATGAAAAACTGTTTTTT; CDR3 protein: CATTRGQNEKLFF
V gene: TRBV5-1; J gene: TRBJ1-1; clone size: -; D gene: TRBD1; CDR3 DNA: TGCGCCAGCAGCGGAACGGGACAGGGAACTGAAGCTTTCTTT; CDR3 protein: CASSGTGQGTEAFF
V gene: TRBV20-1; J gene: TRBJ1-1; clone size: few; D gene: -; CDR3 DNA: TGCAGTGCTACGGAGGATGAAGCTTTCTTT; CDR3 protein: CSATEDEAFF
V gene: TRBV5-4; J gene: TRBJ1-1; clone size: -; D gene: TRBD1; CDR3 DNA: TGTGCCAGCAGCGACAGGGACGAGAACACTGAAGCTTTCTTT; CDR3 protein: CASSDRDENTEAFF
V gene: TRBV28; J gene: TRBJ2-1; clone size: -; D gene: -; CDR3 DNA: TGTGCCAGCAGTTTATGGGGGGGGCCCAGTAATGAGCAGTTCTTC; CDR3 protein: CASSLWGGPSNEQFF
V gene: TRBV10-3; J gene: TRBJ2-1; clone size: -; D gene: TRBD1; CDR3 DNA: TGTGCCACCCGACCGGGACAGGGGTGGGTACGTGAGCAGTTCTTC; CDR3 protein: CATRPGQGWVREQFF
V gene: TRBV7-2; J gene: TRBJ1-3; clone size: -; D gene: -; CDR3 DNA: TGTGCCAGCAGCCCTAACTCTGGAAACACCATATATTTT; CDR3 protein: CASSPNSGNTIYF
V gene: TRBV5-1; J gene: TRBJ1-4; clone size: -; D gene: TRBD1; CDR3 DNA: TGCGCCAGCAGCTTCGGACAGGGCTATGAAAAACTGTTTTTT; CDR3 protein: CASSFGQGYEKLFF
V gene: TRBV27; J gene: TRBJ2-3; clone size: -; D gene: -; CDR3 DNA: TGTGCCAGCAGTTTATCGGCTAGCCCTTTGTCTGATACGCAGTATTTT; CDR3 protein: CASSLSASPLSDTQYF
V gene: TRBV28; J gene: TRBJ2-7; clone size: -; D gene: TRBD1; CDR3 DNA: TGTGCCAGCAGTTTAACGGACAGGTCTTCGGACGAGCAGTACTTC; CDR3 protein: CASSLTDRSSDEQYF
V gene: TRBV5-1; J gene: TRBJ2-7; clone size: -; D gene: -; CDR3 DNA: TGCGCCAGCAAGGCAGATTACGAGCAGTACTTC; CDR3 protein: CASKADYEQYF
V gene: TRBV7-2; J gene: TRBJ2-4; clone size: -; D gene: -; CDR3 DNA: TGTGCCAGCAGCTTTCGGACAGAGAAAAACATTCAGTACTTC; CDR3 protein: CASSFRTEKNIQYF
V gene: TRBV10-3; J gene: TRBJ1-6; clone size: -; D gene: TRBD1; CDR3 DNA: TGTGCCATCAGTGAGTTGGGACAGGGTAATTCACCCCTCCACTTT; CDR3 protein: CAISELGQGNSPLHF
V gene: TRBV4-2; J gene: TRBJ2-2; clone size: -; D gene: -; CDR3 DNA: TGTGCCAGCAGCCAGCTCCAGGGCCACACCGGGGAGCTGTTTTTT; CDR3 protein: CASSQLQGHTGELFF
V gene: TRBV9; J gene: TRBJ2-1; clone size: -; D gene: TRBD2; CDR3 DNA: TGTGCCAGCAGCGCCATTCGGGGGGGCCTCTACAATGAGCAGTTCTTC; CDR3 protein: CASSAIRGGLYNEQFF
V gene: TRBV6-1; J gene: TRBJ2-5; clone size: -; D gene: -; CDR3 DNA: TGTGCCAGCAGTGAAGCCAGGGTTTTCCAAGAGACCCAGTACTTC; CDR3 protein: CASSEARVFQETQYF
V gene: TRBV28; J gene: TRBJ1-1; clone size: -; D gene: TRBD1; CDR3 DNA: TGTGCCAGCAGTCAATTGACAGGGAGCGAGCGCGGCACTGAAGCTTTCTTT; CDR3 protein: CASSQLTGSERGTEAFF
V gene: TRBV13; J gene: TRBJ2-1; clone size: -; D gene: -; CDR3 DNA: TGTGCCAGCAGCTTGGGAGCGCCCCACTCCTACAATGAGCAGTTCTTC; CDR3 protein: CASSLGAPHSYNEQFF
V gene: TRBV5-6; J gene: TRBJ1-1; clone size: -; D gene: -; CDR3 DNA: TGTGCCAGCAGCTTGGTGGGAAAGATGGGCACTGAAGCTTTCTTT; CDR3 protein: CASSLVGKMGTEAFF
V gene: TRBV5-1; J gene: TRBJ2-3; clone size: -; D gene: TRBD2; CDR3 DNA: TGCGCCAGCAGCTCGGGACTAGCGGCTACAGATACGCAGTATTTT; CDR3 protein: CASSSGLAATDTQYF
V gene: TRBV9; J gene: TRBJ2-3; clone size: -; D gene: -; CDR3 DNA: TGTGCCAGCAGCGTAGCCGCGAATAGGTTGGATACGCAGTATTTT; CDR3 protein: CASSVAANRLDTQYF
V gene: TRBV18; J gene: TRBJ2-7; clone size: -; D gene: -; CDR3 DNA: TGTGCCAGCTCGTTGGACTCCTACGAGCAGTACTTC; CDR3 protein: CASSLDSYEQYF
V gene: TRBV6-6; J gene: TRBJ1-2; clone size: -; D gene: TRBD1; CDR3 DNA: TGTGCCAGCAGTTACACAGGGGAGAATGGCTACACCTTC; CDR3 protein: CASSYTGENGYTF
V gene: TRBV6-1; J gene: TRBJ1-2; clone size: -; D gene: -; CDR3 DNA: TGTGCCAGCAGTGAATCCCACCGCTATGGCTACACCTTC; CDR3 protein: CASSESHRYGYTF
V gene: TRBV7-9; J gene: TRBJ1-2; clone size: -; D gene: TRBD1; CDR3 DNA: TGTGCCAGCAGCCTACAGGGGGCGGGTGGCTACACCTTC; CDR3 protein: CASSLQGAGGYTF
V gene: TRBV10-3; J gene: TRBJ2-2; clone size: -; D gene: TRBD1; CDR3 DNA: TGTGCCATCAGGACAGGGTTAGCGAACACCGGGGAGCTGTTTTTT; CDR3 protein: CAIRTGLANTGELFF
V gene: TRBV2; J gene: TRBJ1-2; clone size: -; D gene: -; CDR3 DNA: TGTGCCAGCAGTGTTACCGAGAGTTATGGCTACACCTTC; CDR3 protein: CASSVTESYGYTF
V gene: TRBV6-5; J gene: TRBJ1-5; clone size: -; D gene: -; CDR3 DNA: TGTGCCAGCAGCCCAGGAGGGCAGGGACAGCCCCAGCATTTT; CDR3 protein: CASSPGGQGQPQHF
V gene: TRBV2; J gene: TRBJ2-5; clone size: -; D gene: -; CDR3 DNA: TGTGCCAGCAGTAATGTCGGGGGGCCTCAAGAGACCCAGTACTTC; CDR3 protein: CASSNVGGPQETQYF
V gene: TRBV1; J gene: TRBJ2-4; clone size: -; D gene: -; CDR3 DNA: TGCACCAGCAGCCAAGATTGTCTAGCGGGAGGGCCGGTGGGAAACATTCAGTACTTC; CDR3 protein: CTSSQDCLAGGPVGNIQYF
V gene: TRBV2; J gene: TRBJ2-1; clone size: once; D gene: -; CDR3 DNA: TGTGCCAGCAGCTCAAAGGGTACCCCCCCCAATGAGCAGTTCTTC; CDR3 protein: CASSSKGTPPNEQFF
V gene: TRBV28; J gene: TRBJ1-4; clone size: -; D gene: -; CDR3 DNA: TGTGCCAGCAGTTTGGGGGGTGCAGGGGCAAGGGAAAAACTGTTTTTT; CDR3 protein: CASSLGGAGAREKLFF
V gene: TRBV2; J gene: TRBJ2-2; clone size: -; D gene: -; CDR3 DNA: TGTGCCAGCAGTGAAGCTCTGCGGTCCGGGGAGCTGTTTTTT; CDR3 protein: CASSEALRSGELFF
V gene: TRBV15; J gene: TRBJ2-2; clone size: -; D gene: -; CDR3 DNA: TGTGCCACCAGCCTCAGCAGCAGGGGCGCCGGGGAGCTGTTTTTT; CDR3 protein: CATSLSSRGAGELFF
V gene: TRBV7-9; J gene: TRBJ1-1; clone size: -; D gene: -; CDR3 DNA: TGTGCCAGCAGCTTAAAAAGGCAGATGAACACTGAAGCTTTCTTT; CDR3 protein: CASSLKRQMNTEAFF
V gene: TRBV5-4; J gene: TRBJ2-1; clone size: -; D gene: TRBD1; CDR3 DNA: TGTGCCAGCAGCCTCCAAAGACCGGGACAGGGTAACAATGAGCAGTTCTTC; CDR3 protein: CASSLQRPGQGNNEQFF
V gene: TRBV12-5; J gene: TRBJ2-2; clone size: -; D gene: TRBD1; CDR3 DNA: TGTGCTAGTGGACCGGGACAGGCTAACACCGGGGAGCTGTTTTTT; CDR3 protein: CASGPGQANTGELFF
V gene: TRBV7-2; J gene: TRBJ2-7; clone size: -; D gene: -; CDR3 DNA: TGTGCCAGCAGCTCCCACTCGGGACAACCCTACGAGCAGTACTTC; CDR3 protein: CASSSHSGQPYEQYF
V gene: TRBV11-2; J gene: TRBJ1-1; clone size: few; D gene: TRBD1; CDR3 DNA: TGTGCCAGCAGCTTAGTGGGGACAGGGGGAGGAGCTTTCTTT; CDR3 protein: CASSLVGTGGGAFF
V gene: TRBV4-1; J gene: TRBJ1-1; clone size: -; D gene: -; CDR3 DNA: TGCGCCAGCAGCCAAGAGAAAGGGGCACTGGGTGAAGGGACTGAAGCTTTCTTT; CDR3 protein: CASSQEKGALGEGTEAFF
V gene: TRBV4-1; J gene: TRBJ1-4; clone size: -; D gene: -; CDR3 DNA: TGCGCCAGCAGCCGCCTCTCGGGGGTGGCTAATGAAAAACTGTTTTTT; CDR3 protein: CASSRLSGVANEKLFF
V gene: TRBV30; J gene: TRBJ2-5; clone size: -; D gene: -; CDR3 DNA: TGTGCCTGGAGTAGAACGGGTTCGCAAGAGACCCAGTACTTC; CDR3 protein: CAWSRTGSQETQYF